The 23 T cell receptor beta chains reported below all come from one sample, sequenced in a study of cytomegalovirus exposure and HLA in healthy donors. The PCR employed 60 Vbeta primers together with 13 Jbeta primers. Sequencing used immunoSEQ multiplex PCR; TCRdb keeps in-frame clones, though not all of them. This table has roughly 130,000 clones, about 8.5% appearing once. The material sequenced was PBMCs. The receptor source for this set is a man aged 35-49 years in good health and CMV-seronegative.

This clone showed up just a few times. The chain couples TRBV5-4 to TRBJ1-4; a weak D match, TRBD1 (5 bases). The length of the CDR3 is 14 residues. Germline CDR1 is SGHNT and CDR2 is YYREEE (reference sequence). The germline V and J ends were trimmed by 4 bases and 8 bases, with 15 bases remaining between them. The chain's CDR3 is CASSEGGTGEKLFF. CDR3 nucleotide sequence: TGTGCCAGCAGCGAGGGAGGAACAGGAGAAAAACTGTTTTTT. Supplemented by reference TRBV5-4 and TRBJ1-4, the full variable domain reads ETGVTQSPTHLIKTRGQQVTLRCSSQSGHNTVSWYQQALGQGPQFIFQYYREEENGRGNFPPRFSGLQFPNYSSELNVNALELDDSALYLCASSEGGTGEKLFFGSGTQLSVL.

This clone was seen a handful of times. The gene calls are TRBV6-5 and TRBJ1-5; TRBD1 aligns across 9 bases. CDR1 and CDR2 (germline): MNHEY, SVGAGI. The CDR3 is 15 amino acids. V shed 0 bases, J shed 4 bases, and the junction held 1 base outside the gene matches. The CDR3 sequence is CASSYSGQGNQPQHF. Here the CDR3 DNA reads TGTGCCAGCAGTTACTCGGGACAGGGAAATCAGCCCCAGCATTTT.

The rearrangement joins TRBV4-2 to TRBJ2-3; 10 nucleotides line up with TRBD1. Germline CDR1 reads LGHNA; CDR2 reads YNFKEQ. The CDR3 extends over 14 amino acids. With V trimmed by 10 bases and J by 3 bases, 7 bases remained unmatched. CDR3 coding DNA: TGTGCCACCGGGAGGACAGGGGGGACAGATACGCAGTATTTT. Its translation is CATGRTGGTDTQYF.

This clone was counted a few times. CDR3 in DNA: TGCGCCAGCAGCTTGCACGGGACAGAAACCGGGGAGCTGTTTTTT. Amino acid sequence: CASSLHGTETGELFF. The chain uses TRBV5-1 and TRBJ2-2; 7 nucleotides align to TRBD1. The CDR3 has 15 amino acids. Germline CDR1 SGHRS, CDR2 YFSETQ. J gave up 5 bases and V 1 base, and 5 bases lay outside the gene matches. The entire variable domain, with the rest obtained from reference TRBV5-1 and TRBJ2-2, is as follows: KAGVTQTPRYLIKTRGQQVTLSCSPISGHRSVSWYQQTPGQGLQFLFEYFSETQRNKGNFPGRFSGRQFSNSRSEMNVSTLELGDSALYLCASSLHGTETGELFFGEGSRLTVL.

The V call is TRBV7-2, the J call TRBJ1-5; D not certain. Trimming shortened V by 8 bases and J by 3 bases, and 8 bases separated the two germline ends. This CDR3 is built from 12 residues. Germline V gene lookup returns CDR1 SGHTA and CDR2 FQGNSA. In nucleotides, the CDR3 is TGTGCCAGCGGCGGTTCCAATCAGCCCCAGCATTTT. This encodes CASGGSNQPQHF.

This chain uses TRBV29-1 with TRBJ2-2; tentative D call: TRBD1 (5 bases). With 4 bases removed from V and 0 bases from J, the gap between germline ends came to 6 bases. Per germline, CDR1 SQVTM and CDR2 ANQGSEA. The CDR3 sequence is 13 residues long. CDR3 amino acids: CSVGGANTGELFF. As DNA, the CDR3 is TGCAGCGTTGGGGGCGCGAACACCGGGGAGCTGTTTTTT.

Worth noting for this clone: This specimen includes other DNA sequences encoding the same CDR3. V and J are TRBV27 and TRBJ2-5, with 11 nucleotides matching TRBD1. Looked up from germline, CDR1 is MNHEY and CDR2 is SMNVEV (reference sequence). CDR3 size: 14 residues. The V and J ends lost 5 bases and 4 bases, in that order; junction bases with no gene match: 3. The CDR3 coding sequence is TGTGCCAGCAGTCCAGGGACAGGGGGAGAGACCCAGTACTTC. Protein: CASSPGTGGETQYF.

Comments on this clone: Other DNA sequences in this specimen translate into the identical CDR3. This sequence joins TRBV25-1 and TRBJ2-1, with a weak D call TRBD1 (6 bases). The CDR3 covers 15 residues. V was trimmed by 4 bases and J by 9 bases, leaving 19 bases between them. The V gene's germline CDR1 is MGHDK and CDR2 SYGVNS. In DNA form, the CDR3 reads TGTGCCAGCAGTGCCCCGCCGGGACAAGGATTTGAGCAGTTCTTC. This sequence encodes CASSAPPGQGFEQFF.

This clone has only a few counts. The rearrangement uses TRBV28 and TRBJ1-2, with 9 bases matching TRBD1. V trimming: 3 bases; J trimming: 2 bases; junction bases outside the gene matches: 10. The germline V gene has CDR1 MDHEN and CDR2 SYDVKM. This CDR3 region has 17 residues. CDR3 amino acids: CASSLAQGQGNNYGYTF. The CDR3 region has the DNA TGTGCCAGCAGTTTGGCCCAGGGACAGGGAAACAACTATGGCTACACCTTC.

The rearrangement joins TRBV12-5 to TRBJ1-1, with TRBD1 as a possible D gene (5 bases). The CDR3 contains 13 residues. Germline CDR1 and CDR2: LGHNT and FRNRAP. Trimming removed 2 bases from V and 11 bases from J, with 15 bases in between. CDR3 sequence reads: CASGLTGSYRAFF. The DNA of the CDR3 is TGTGCTAGTGGTTTGACAGGTTCGTACCGTGCTTTCTTT.

This clone was observed a few times. The V call is TRBV7-9, the J call TRBJ2-2; TRBD1 matches at 7 bases. The CDR3 extends over 13 amino acids. V trimming: 6 bases; J trimming: 6 bases; junction bases outside the gene matches: 4. Germline CDR1 reads SEHNR; CDR2 reads FQNEAQ (reference sequence). The CDR3 reads CASSLQGAGELFF. The DNA of the CDR3 is TGTGCCAGCAGTCTGCAGGGGGCCGGGGAGCTGTTTTTT. The full variable domain, its missing parts supplied by reference TRBV7-9 and TRBJ2-2, is DTGVSQNPRHKITKRGQNVTFRCDPISEHNRLYWYRQTLGQGPEFLTYFQNEAQLEKSRLLSDRFSAERPKGSFSTLEIQRTEQGDSAMYLCASSLQGAGELFFGEGSRLTVL.

Only a few counts were recorded for this clone. The rearrangement uses TRBV6-1 and TRBJ2-3, with D tentatively TRBD2 (5 bases). V was clipped by 5 bases and J by 2 bases, with 8 bases between them. From germline, CDR1 is MNHNS and CDR2 SASEGT. The CDR3 has 13 amino acids. The CDR3 DNA is TGTGCCAGCAGTTCCGGGGACACAGATACGCAGTATTTT. Translation gives CASSSGDTDTQYF.

This clone was counted a few times. The chain combines TRBV2 with TRBJ1-2, with D perhaps matching TRBD1 (6 bases). Trimming pared 2 bases from V and 6 bases from J, leaving 10 bases between. Germline V CDR1 and CDR2: SNHLY, FYNNEI. The CDR3 totals 13 residues. As DNA, the CDR3 is TGTGCCAGCAGTGAATCAGGGGTGCATGGCTACACCTTC. Translation gives CASSESGVHGYTF. Drawing the rest from reference TRBV2 and TRBJ1-2, the complete variable domain is EPEVTQTPSHQVTQMGQEVILRCVPISNHLYFYWYRQILGQKVEFLVSFYNNEISEKSEIFDDQFSVERPDGSNFTLKIRSTKLEDSAMYFCASSESGVHGYTFGSGTRLTVV.

This clone showed up just once. The chain has TRBV27 and TRBJ2-7; tentatively, D is TRBD1 (6 bases). Germline V gives CDR1 MNHEY, CDR2 SMNVEV (reference sequence). The CDR3 length is 13 residues. The germline V and J ends were trimmed by 9 bases and 6 bases, with 18 bases remaining between them. The CDR3: CASRRQGSLEQYF. In nucleotides, the CDR3 is TGTGCCAGTAGGAGGCAGGGGTCCCTCGAGCAGTACTTC.

This clone was detected only a few times. This chain connects TRBV7-2 to TRBJ2-2, with D perhaps TRBD2 (5 bases). The CDR3 consists of 14 residues. Germline V gene sequence: CDR1 SGHTA, CDR2 FQGNSA. V lost 5 bases and J 6 bases, leaving 13 bases between the germline ends. The CDR3 coding sequence is TGTGCCAGCAGCCCTGAGGGCCGTTCCGGGGAGCTGTTTTTT. This gives the protein CASSPEGRSGELFF.

The chain links TRBV4-3 to TRBJ2-7, with 9 bases fitting TRBD1. The V and J ends lost 0 bases and 2 bases, in that order; junction bases with no gene match: 11. The CDR3 extends over 18 amino acids. CDR1 is LGHNA and CDR2 is YSLEER in the germline V gene. In DNA, the CDR3 is TGCGCCAGCAGCCAAGATTGGGAGGGGACAGGGATCACCTACGAGCAGTACTTC. As protein: CASSQDWEGTGITYEQYF.

This chain connects TRBV7-7 to TRBJ2-2; D uncertain. V lost 1 base to trimming and J lost 7 bases, with 7 bases between them. Germline CDR1 is SSHAT and CDR2 is FNYEAQ (reference sequence). This CDR3 region has 13 residues. CDR3 DNA sequence: TGTGCCAGCAGCTTAGAGACTGTCGGGGAGCTGTTTTTT. This gives the protein CASSLETVGELFF.

This clone was counted only a few times. The chain has TRBV2 and TRBJ2-1; the D gene is possibly TRBD2 (5 bases). V was pared by 2 bases and J by 8 bases, with 22 bases between. Germline V gene data show CDR1 as SNHLY and CDR2 as FYNNEI. CDR3 size: 17 residues. CDR3 amino acids: CASSESTALGGGYEQFF. Here the CDR3 DNA reads TGTGCCAGCAGTGAAAGCACAGCCCTCGGCGGAGGCTATGAGCAGTTCTTC.

A note on this clone: This specimen includes other DNA sequences encoding the same CDR3. V and J are TRBV7-9 and TRBJ1-1; D remains ambiguous. V lost 5 bases and J lost 4, with 8 bases in between. CDR3 length equals 12 residues. Looked up from germline, CDR1 is SEHNR and CDR2 is FQNEAQ (reference sequence). CDR3 protein: CASSLRGTEAFF. CDR3 nucleotides: TGTGCCAGCAGCCTCCGCGGCACTGAAGCTTTCTTT.

This clone was seen only a few times. The chain couples TRBV5-6 to TRBJ1-2, with D unclear. The germline V and J ends were trimmed by 0 bases and 5 bases, with 14 bases remaining between them. The CDR3 contains 15 residues. Looked up from germline, CDR1 is SGHDT and CDR2 is YYEEEE. For the CDR3, the DNA is TGTGCCAGCAGCTTGGGTCAGAATGATATATATGGCTACACCTTC. This translates into CASSLGQNDIYGYTF.

Only a few counts were recorded for this clone. The rearrangement joins TRBV5-6 to TRBJ2-2; 8 bases match TRBD1. The germline gives CDR1 SGHDT, CDR2 YYEEEE. V lost 4 bases to trimming and J lost 6 bases; unmatched junction nucleotides: 2. The CDR3 contains 13 residues. This CDR3 reads CASSRTGPGELFF. The CDR3 nucleotides are TGTGCCAGCAGCCGGACAGGGCCCGGGGAGCTGTTTTTT.

The V call is TRBV14, the J call TRBJ1-1; the D is unclear. V lost 0 bases, J lost 7 bases, and 9 bases lay in between. The CDR3 extends over 13 amino acids. Germline CDR1 reads SGHDN; CDR2 reads FVKESK. CDR3 DNA sequence: TGTGCCAGCAGCCAAGAGGTTCTAGGTGAAGCTTTCTTT. Its translation is CASSQEVLGEAFF.

The rearrangement uses TRBV5-1 and TRBJ1-2; D ambiguous. The V and J ends lost 3 bases and 4 bases respectively, with 7 bases between them. CDR1 SGHRS and CDR2 YFSETQ come from the germline V gene. The CDR3 covers 12 residues. The CDR3, as DNA: TGCGCCAGCAGCTCGTCCTCCTATGGCTACACCTTC. Amino acid sequence: CASSSSSYGYTF.